These 4 T cell receptor beta chains share one sample of origin, sequenced in a study of T cells in Graves' hyperthyroidism and ophthalmopathy (dated by TCRdb to about 2019). Libraries were made using multiplex PCR. This sample was sequenced with an Illumina HiSeq 2000. The TCR beta CDR3 regions were amplified from RNA transcripts. A first-round RT-PCR of the TCR CDR3 used the HTBI primer set with the Qiagen OneStep RT-PCR kit. The public reads were reprocessed in TCRdb via fastp at Q25 and MiXCR, keeping in-frame beta chains. Each entry is one CDR3 protein sequence, shown with its most common DNA and genes. The sample table shows 370,000 or so distinct CDR3 sequences, and 25% are seen once. 73% of the sample is taken by the ten largest. Input material: blood. All receptors derive from a man aged 45-60 years with Graves' hyperthyroidism.

This clonotype was counted at least ten times. The chain uses TRBV2 and TRBJ2-1, with D possibly being TRBD2 (6 bases). V lost 6 bases and J 7 bases, leaving 19 bases between the germline ends. CDR1 is SNHLY, CDR2 FYNNEI, per germline. This CDR3 is built from 15 residues. The CDR3 coding sequence is TGTGCCAGCAGCCCCATGAGGGGAGGTATGAATGAGCAGTTCTTC. Protein product: CASSPMRGGMNEQFF.

In this sample, this clonotype turned up a few times. The V call is TRBV7-9, the J call TRBJ2-5; tentative D call: TRBD1 (5 bases). Germline CDR1 reads SEHNR; CDR2 reads FQNEAQ (reference sequence). The CDR3 runs 15 residues. The V end was cut by 4 bases, the J end by 4 bases, with 16 bases between. The CDR3 DNA sequence: TGTGCCAGCAGCTACACTCAGGGTATTCTAGAGACCCAGTACTTC. Translated, it gives CASSYTQGILETQYF.

This clonotype has just a few counts. The rearrangement joins TRBV10-3 to TRBJ2-7; 8 bases agree with TRBD2. This CDR3 is 16 amino acids long. V lost 0 bases and J lost 3; bases outside the gene matches: 7. CDR1 and CDR2 (germline): ENHRY, SYGVKD. Here the CDR3 reads CAISESGLANLYEQYF. The CDR3 region has the DNA TGTGCCATCAGTGAGTCAGGACTAGCAAACCTCTACGAGCAGTACTTC.

This clonotype has more than one count but fewer than ten. The gene calls are TRBV20-1 and TRBJ2-3; D might be TRBD2 (5 bases). V lost 1 base, J lost 9 bases, and 8 bases lay in between. The CDR3 runs to 11 residues. CDR1 is DFQATT and CDR2 is SNEGSKA in the germline V gene (reference sequence). CDR3 sequence: CSARVPGTQYF. For the CDR3, the DNA is TGCAGTGCTAGAGTACCGGGGACGCAGTATTTT.